A selection of T cell receptor beta chains follows, all from one sample in a study of PD-1 blockade in classical Hodgkin lymphoma. Measured with immunoSEQ multiplex PCR; TCRdb has only the in-frame clones, and not every one. The sample includes 21,000 or so clones, approximately 69% of them seen just once. Here the sequenced sample was peripheral blood mononuclear cells (PBMCs), taken at baseline. Receptor source: a human donor with classical Hodgkin lymphoma. The CDR3 runs from the conserved cysteine through the conserved F or W. D genes are given only for firm matches. Clone size, where shown, is once, few, many, or a class for clones that have expanded.

TRBV19,TRBJ2-7,-,TRBD1,CASSMGQGNEQYF,TGTGCCAGTAGTATGGGACAGGGAAACGAGCAGTACTTC
TRBV6-5,TRBJ2-3,-,TRBD1,CASRDRGNTDTQYF,TGTGCCAGCAGGGACAGGGGAAACACAGATACGCAGTATTTT
TRBV18,TRBJ1-1,once,TRBD1,CASSLRQGGRSTEAFF,TGTGCCAGCTCATTACGACAGGGCGGTAGAAGTACTGAAGCTTTCTTT
TRBV4-3,TRBJ2-7,-,-,CASSPSSGGPSYEQYF,TGCGCCAGCAGCCCCTCTTCCGGGGGGCCCTCCTACGAGCAGTACTTC
TRBV2,TRBJ2-5,-,-,CASSEGVGQETQYF,TGTGCCAGCAGTGAAGGGGTGGGGCAGGAGACCCAGTACTTC
TRBV18,TRBJ2-4,few,-,CASSPPREGAKNIQYF,TGTGCCAGCTCACCACCGAGGGAAGGGGCCAAAAACATTCAGTACTTC
TRBV5-1,TRBJ1-4,-,-,CASKPLASGEKLFF,TGCGCCAGCAAACCCCTCGCGTCAGGGGAAAAACTGTTTTTT
TRBV29-1,TRBJ2-1,-,TRBD2,CSVEEWAGGPRNEQFF,TGCAGCGTTGAAGAGTGGGCGGGAGGGCCTCGAAATGAGCAGTTCTTC
TRBV7-9,TRBJ2-5,-,-,CASSLVDLRSGQETQYF,TGTGCCAGCAGCTTAGTTGATCTTCGTAGCGGCCAAGAGACCCAGTACTTC
TRBV19,TRBJ2-3,-,-,CASSNTSGWQYF,TGTGCCAGTAGCAATACTAGTGGCTGGCAGTATTTT
TRBV25-1,TRBJ2-1,-,-,CASSDGTDLFF,TGTGCCAGCAGTGACGGGACGGACTTATTCTTC
TRBV5-1,TRBJ2-3,-,-,CASTSSTDTQYF,TGCGCCAGTACCAGCAGCACAGATACGCAGTATTTT
TRBV30,TRBJ2-7,many,-,CAWTRRTDLPYEQYF,TGTGCCTGGACCCGAAGGACCGATTTGCCCTACGAGCAGTACTTC
TRBV7-7,TRBJ1-5,many,-,CASSLRWGRGGNQPQHF,TGTGCCAGCAGCTTACGGTGGGGCAGGGGTGGCAATCAGCCCCAGCATTTT
TRBV7-2,TRBJ2-5,-,-,CASSLRRTQETQYF,TGTGCCAGCAGCTTAAGAAGGACGCAAGAGACCCAGTACTTC
TRBV10-2,TRBJ2-2,once,TRBD2,CASRLMGGTGELFF,TGCGCCAGCCGATTAATGGGGGGGACCGGGGAGCTGTTTTTT
TRBV5-4,TRBJ2-3,-,TRBD2,CASSLPSGGANTQYF,TGTGCCAGCAGCTTACCTAGCGGGGGGGCAAATACGCAGTATTTT
TRBV5-6,TRBJ1-2,medium-sized,-,CASSTGRVGGYTF,TGTGCCAGCAGTACCGGGCGCGTCGGAGGCTACACCTTC
TRBV7-9,TRBJ2-2,-,-,CASSLVHNTGELFF,TGTGCCAGCAGCTTAGTACACAACACCGGGGAGCTGTTTTTT
TRBV6-5,TRBJ1-2,-,-,CATSWGWLSGYTF,TGTGCCACCAGTTGGGGGTGGCTTAGTGGCTACACCTTC
TRBV20-1,TRBJ1-1,medium-sized,-,CSATVNTEAFF,TGCAGTGCTACGGTGAACACTGAAGCTTTCTTT
TRBV9,TRBJ2-7,-,-,CASSVAERASYEQYF,TGTGCCAGCAGCGTAGCGGAGCGAGCCTCCTACGAGCAGTACTTC
TRBV30,TRBJ2-1,-,-,CAWSKGYNEQFF,TGTGCCTGGAGTAAGGGGTACAATGAGCAGTTCTTC
TRBV28,TRBJ1-5,-,-,CASSLGRNQPQHF,TGTGCCAGCAGTTTGGGCCGAAATCAGCCCCAGCATTTT
TRBV5-1,TRBJ1-1,-,TRBD1,CASSLGRQGKDTEAFF,TGCGCCAGCAGCTTGGGACGACAGGGAAAGGATACTGAAGCTTTCTTT
TRBV7-7,TRBJ2-5,few,-,CASSPRGEQETQYF,TGTGCCAGCAGCCCACGCGGGGAACAGGAGACCCAGTACTTC
TRBV5-4,TRBJ2-3,-,-,CASSLRGRDTDTQYF,TGTGCCAGCAGCTTGAGGGGCCGAGACACAGATACGCAGTATTTT
TRBV6-1,TRBJ1-2,-,-,CASSVTGRINYGYTF,TGTGCCAGCAGTGTGACGGGACGTATAAACTATGGCTACACCTTC
TRBV5-1,TRBJ2-7,-,-,CASSLVSSEAYEQYF,TGCGCCAGCAGCTTGGTTTCTTCCGAGGCCTACGAGCAGTACTTC
TRBV19,TRBJ1-6,-,TRBD1,CASSWFDREGSPLHF,TGTGCCAGTAGTTGGTTCGACAGGGAGGGTTCACCCCTCCACTTT
TRBV4-3,TRBJ2-6,-,TRBD1,CASSHDRLTGGADGANVLTF,TGCGCCAGCAGCCATGACCGGTTGACAGGGGGCGCAGATGGGGCCAACGTCCTGACTTTC
TRBV9,TRBJ2-1,-,TRBD2,CASSVDQRTSIYNEQFF,TGTGCCAGCAGCGTGGACCAAAGGACTAGCATCTACAATGAGCAGTTCTTC
TRBV6-5,TRBJ1-2,large,-,CASSYSEVYGYTF,TGTGCCAGCAGTTACTCAGAGGTCTATGGCTACACCTTC
TRBV29-1,TRBJ2-1,-,TRBD2,CSVEASGRTNEQFF,TGCAGCGTTGAGGCTAGCGGGAGGACTAATGAGCAGTTCTTC
TRBV5-4,TRBJ1-1,-,-,CASSLDQGYTEAFF,TGTGCCAGCAGCTTGGACCAGGGATACACTGAAGCTTTCTTT
TRBV11-1,TRBJ2-7,-,-,CASRSGRGSYEQYF,TGTGCCAGCAGGTCGGGTAGGGGTTCCTACGAGCAGTACTTC
TRBV7-3,TRBJ2-7,-,TRBD1,CASSSDRGDEQYF,TGTGCCAGCAGTTCCGACAGGGGGGACGAGCAGTACTTC